Each of the 9 T cell receptor beta chains below was sequenced from the same sample in a study of blood T cell repertoires in COVID-19. Assay used: immunoSEQ multiplex PCR; TCRdb lists only in-frame clones, some missing. This sample has 150,000 to 200,000 clones, with around 90% found just once. Sequenced input: peripheral blood. The receptor set was obtained from a human donor in a cohort sampled during active COVID-19.

J is TRBJ1-1 and V is TRBV6-5; possibly TRBD1 for D (5 bases). With 2 bases removed from V and 0 bases from J, the gap between germline ends came to 10 bases. The CDR3 has 15 amino acids. Germline CDR1 and CDR2: MNHEY and SVGAGI. This chain's CDR3 is CASSYAWTLNTEAFF. The CDR3 DNA is TGTGCCAGCAGTTACGCCTGGACACTGAACACTGAAGCTTTCTTT.

This clone turned up a few times. The chain joins TRBV27 to TRBJ1-3; D remains unclear. Germline CDR1 and CDR2: MNHEY and SMNVEV (reference sequence). Trimming took 2 bases from V and 0 from J, leaving 8 bases between them. The CDR3 has 15 residues. This chain's CDR3 is CASSLAGDSGNTIYF. DNA for the CDR3: TGTGCCAGCAGTTTAGCCGGGGACTCTGGAAACACCATATATTTT.

The chain combines TRBV9 with TRBJ2-3; no definite D call. This CDR3 contains 15 residues. Trimming stripped 0 bases from V and 2 bases from J, with 10 bases between. Germline-derived CDR1 and CDR2 are SGDLS and YYNGEE. CDR3 residues: CASSVGAVNTDTQYF. For the CDR3, the DNA is TGTGCCAGCAGCGTAGGTGCGGTTAACACAGATACGCAGTATTTT. The full variable domain, with the rest looked up from reference TRBV9 and TRBJ2-3, is DSGVTQTPKHLITATGQRVTLRCSPRSGDLSVYWYQQSLDQGLQFLIQYYNGEERAKGNILERFSAQQFPDLHSELNLSSLELGDSALYFCASSVGAVNTDTQYFGPGTRLTVL.

The rearrangement joins TRBV24-1 to TRBJ2-1, with D perhaps TRBD1 (6 bases). Germline V gene lookup returns CDR1 KGHDR and CDR2 SFDVKD. This CDR3 is built from 15 residues. The germline V and J ends were trimmed by 2 bases and 2 bases, with 9 bases remaining between them. The CDR3 region is CATSDSGVTYNEQFF. CDR3 sequence (DNA): TGTGCCACCAGTGATTCAGGGGTTACCTACAATGAGCAGTTCTTC.

The chain carries TRBV30 and TRBJ2-6; TRBD1 might be the D (6 bases). Trimming shortened V by 5 bases and J by 0 bases, and 17 bases separated the two germline ends. CDR3 length equals 17 residues. The germline V gene encodes CDR1 GTSNPN and CDR2 SVGIG (reference sequence). The CDR3 DNA reads as TGTGCCTGGGGGGGATGGACAGAGCTCTCTGGGGCCAACGTCCTGACTTTC. Residues: CAWGGWTELSGANVLTF.

In this sample, this clone turned up a few times. CDR3 loop: CASSTGTDTQYF. CDR3 nucleotide sequence: TGCGCCAGCAGCACGGGCACAGATACGCAGTATTTT. The rearrangement joins TRBV5-1 to TRBJ2-3; D is unresolved. The germline V gene encodes CDR1 SGHRS and CDR2 YFSETQ. Deletions cut 4 bases from V and 1 base from J, with 4 bases between. The CDR3 is 12 residues long.

The V and J genes are TRBV7-2 and TRBJ2-3; 8 bases align to TRBD2. The CDR3 is 16 amino acids. J lost 6 bases, V lost 1 base, and 9 bases had no gene match. Germline values: CDR1 SGHTA, CDR2 FQGNSA. The CDR3 DNA follows: TGTGCCAGCAGCTTAGGAGCGGGAGCGAGGGTGGATACGCAGTATTTT. Translated, it gives CASSLGAGARVDTQYF.

The rearrangement uses TRBV2 and TRBJ2-7; 11 nucleotides align to TRBD2. The CDR3 spans 14 residues. Germline-derived CDR1 and CDR2 are SNHLY and FYNNEI. With V trimmed by 5 bases and J by 3 bases, 3 bases remained unmatched. In DNA, the CDR3 is TGTGCCAGCAGTAAGGGACTAGCGGACTACGAGCAGTACTTC. Translation: CASSKGLADYEQYF.

This clone was seen a few times. CDR3 residues: CATSGEGRGQGYTF. The CDR3 nucleotides read TGTGCCACCAGTGGTGAGGGCAGGGGGCAAGGCTACACCTTC. The chain joins TRBV24-1 to TRBJ1-2, with 8 bases identical to TRBD1. Germline trimming cut 5 bases from V and 8 bases from J; bases unmatched to any gene: 9. CDR1 is KGHDR, CDR2 SFDVKD, per germline. CDR3 length: 14 residues.